Listed below are T cell receptor beta chains from one sample, sequenced in a study of early T cells in non-severe SARS-CoV-2 infection. TCRdb called the 5' RACE reads again in MiXCR, with one record for every CDR3 protein. The sample lists roughly 46,000 distinct CDR3 sequences; approximately 9% were seen once. The sequencing used whole blood, collected at baseline. The receptors stem from an adult who was a healthcare worker with PCR-confirmed SARS-CoV-2 infection or an uninfected control (not recorded which). Both conserved end residues are part of each CDR3. The D gene is left open where the match is weak. Rows give clone size only sometimes, using once, few, many, or a class for an expanded clone.

clone size	D gene	V gene	J gene	CDR3 protein	CDR3 DNA
many	TRBD1	TRBV2	TRBJ1-6	CASRERDSTNSPLHF	TGTGCCAGCAGAGAACGGGACAGTACAAACTCACCCCTCCACTTT
-	-	TRBV5-4	TRBJ2-6	CASSLASGANVLTF	TGTGCCAGCAGCTTGGCTTCTGGGGCCAACGTCCTGACTTTC
many	-	TRBV5-1	TRBJ1-5	CASSLGILANQPQHF	TGCGCCAGCAGCTTGGGGATTCTGGCTAATCAGCCCCAGCATTTT
few	-	TRBV29-1	TRBJ2-7	CSGGGGAINEQYF	TGCAGCGGTGGCGGCGGGGCCATCAACGAGCAGTACTTC
few	TRBD1	TRBV6-1	TRBJ1-2	CASNHRGSGGGWGYTF	TGTGCCAGCAACCACCGCGGTTCAGGGGGCGGATGGGGCTACACCTTC
-	-	TRBV20-1	TRBJ1-1	CSARDLMGGETEAFF	TGCAGTGCTAGAGATCTGATGGGGGGAGAAACTGAAGCTTTCTTT
-	-	TRBV20-1	TRBJ2-5	CSAPARAQETQYF	TGCAGTGCCCCCGCCAGGGCCCAAGAGACCCAGTACTTC
few	TRBD1	TRBV5-1	TRBJ2-6	CASSVPGQSGANVLTF	TGCGCCAGCAGTGTCCCGGGACAGTCTGGGGCCAACGTCCTGACTTTC
many	-	TRBV7-2	TRBJ2-1	CASSLSAGAYNEQFF	TGTGCCAGCAGCTTATCGGCAGGGGCCTACAATGAGCAGTTCTTC
many	-	TRBV20-1	TRBJ1-1	CSASPGGMNTEAFF	TGCAGTGCTAGTCCCGGGGGGATGAACACTGAAGCTTTCTTT
many	-	TRBV19	TRBJ1-2	CASTPSSGSNYGYTF	TGTGCCAGTACCCCGTCTTCCGGTTCTAACTATGGCTACACCTTC
many	-	TRBV6-2/TRBV6-3	TRBJ2-3	CASSPSIFTDTQYF	TGTGCCAGCAGTCCCTCAATTTTCACAGATACGCAGTATTTT
many	-	TRBV11-2	TRBJ2-1	CASSLRGLKNNEQFF	TGTGCCAGCAGCTTAAGAGGACTCAAAAACAATGAGCAGTTCTTC
few	-	TRBV3-1	TRBJ2-7	CASSQSNEQYF	TGTGCCAGCAGCCAATCTAACGAGCAGTACTTC
many	-	TRBV6-1	TRBJ1-1	CASSRAMNTEAFF	TGTGCCAGCAGCAGGGCCATGAACACTGAAGCTTTCTTT
-	TRBD2	TRBV20-1	TRBJ2-3	CSARDPTSGAVSGTQYF	TGCAGTGCTAGAGATCCCACTAGCGGGGCTGTTTCCGGTACGCAGTATTTT
many	TRBD1	TRBV27	TRBJ2-5	CASSPRDSPQETQYF	TGTGCCAGCAGTCCCAGGGACAGCCCACAAGAGACCCAGTACTTC
few	-	TRBV20-1	TRBJ2-7	CSAQLPIVLGTYEQYF	TGCAGTGCTCAGTTACCCATCGTACTGGGTACCTACGAGCAGTACTTC
-	-	TRBV19	TRBJ2-1	CVSSPRNEVRENEQFF	TGTGTCAGTAGTCCGCGTAATGAGGTTCGAGAAAATGAGCAGTTCTTC
many	-	TRBV6-1	TRBJ2-2	CASSARVGESGELFF	TGTGCCAGCAGTGCGCGGGTCGGCGAATCCGGGGAGCTGTTTTTT
-	-	TRBV6-2/TRBV6-3	TRBJ2-5	CASSSAQARETQYF	TGTGCCAGCAGTTCGGCCCAAGCAAGAGAGACCCAGTACTTC
-	-	TRBV29-1	TRBJ2-3	CSVDTGSADTQYF	TGCAGCGTTGATACAGGGTCGGCAGATACGCAGTATTTT
many	TRBD2	TRBV7-9	TRBJ2-5	CASSPVAGGKTQYF	TGTGCCAGCAGCCCTGTTGCGGGAGGAAAGACCCAGTACTTC
many	TRBD1	TRBV28	TRBJ1-5	CASIQSPGQRSQPQHF	TGTGCCAGCATCCAATCTCCGGGACAGCGGAGTCAGCCCCAGCATTTT
once	TRBD2	TRBV20-1	TRBJ2-1	CSRPRTSGSVNWNEQFF	TGCAGTCGTCCCAGGACTAGCGGGAGTGTAAATTGGAATGAGCAGTTCTTC
few	TRBD1	TRBV18	TRBJ1-1	CASSLGQENTEAFF	TGTGCCAGCTCACTAGGACAGGAGAACACTGAAGCTTTCTTT
many	TRBD2	TRBV7-9	TRBJ2-3	CASSFPAGATTDTQYF	TGTGCCAGCAGCTTTCCAGCGGGGGCTACCACAGATACGCAGTATTTT
-	-	TRBV30	TRBJ1-3	CAWSAGVSGNTIYF	TGTGCCTGGAGTGCGGGGGTCTCTGGAAACACCATATATTTT
-	-	TRBV7-2	TRBJ1-1	CASSLSQVPEAFF	TGTGCCAGCAGCTTAAGCCAGGTACCTGAAGCTTTCTTT
few	-	TRBV3-1	TRBJ1-1	CASSQWGNMNTEAFF	TGTGCCAGCAGCCAATGGGGTAACATGAACACTGAAGCTTTCTTT
many	TRBD1	TRBV10-3	TRBJ1-3	CAISSGQSGNTIYF	TGTGCCATCAGCTCGGGACAGTCTGGAAACACCATATATTTT
once	TRBD2	TRBV6-5	TRBJ2-5	CASCSGGQGEETQYF	TGTGCCAGTTGTAGCGGGGGCCAGGGGGAAGAGACCCAGTACTTC
few	-	TRBV3-1	TRBJ2-3	CASLGTDTQYF	TGTGCCAGCTTGGGCACAGATACGCAGTATTTT
many	-	TRBV11-2	TRBJ1-2	CASQPGTGGRRNGYTF	TGTGCCAGCCAGCCGGGGACTGGGGGCCGGAGAAATGGCTACACCTTC
few	TRBD2	TRBV20-1	TRBJ2-3	CSVSLRGLAGGPPTDTQYF	TGCAGTGTCAGCCTCCGAGGACTAGCGGGGGGGCCTCCGACAGATACGCAGTATTTT
few	-	TRBV15	TRBJ1-1	CATSRDYRGSNTEAFF	TGTGCCACCAGCAGAGATTATCGGGGGTCGAACACTGAAGCTTTCTTT
few	-	TRBV5-6	TRBJ2-7	CASSLDWGREQYF	TGTGCCAGCAGCTTGGATTGGGGAAGGGAGCAGTACTTC
-	TRBD2	TRBV4-1	TRBJ2-1	CASSRVKGESSGNEQFF	TGCGCCAGCAGCCGCGTAAAAGGGGAGTCTAGCGGCAATGAGCAGTTCTTC
many	TRBD2	TRBV4-3	TRBJ2-1	CASSQVASGAPREQFF	TGCGCCAGCAGCCAAGTCGCCAGCGGGGCGCCCCGCGAGCAGTTCTTC
few	TRBD2	TRBV19	TRBJ2-7	CASSDRSGRGYEQYF	TGTGCCAGTAGTGACCGTAGCGGGAGGGGCTACGAGCAGTACTTC
few	-	TRBV19	TRBJ2-7	CASSPSFGQHSYEQYF	TGTGCCAGTAGTCCCTCTTTTGGGCAACACTCCTACGAGCAGTACTTC
many	-	TRBV28	TRBJ2-3	CASSSPGTLDTQYF	TGTGCCAGCAGCTCTCCGGGGACCTTAGATACGCAGTATTTT
-	TRBD1	TRBV18	TRBJ2-2	CASSPRGQANTGELFF	TGTGCCAGCTCACCAAGGGGACAGGCGAACACCGGGGAGCTGTTTTTT
many	TRBD2	TRBV29-1	TRBJ2-3	CSVILAGAADTQYF	TGCAGCGTCATACTAGCGGGGGCGGCAGATACGCAGTATTTT
many	TRBD1	TRBV20-1	TRBJ1-2	CSADKGQGKGYTF	TGCAGTGCCGATAAAGGACAGGGAAAGGGCTACACCTTC
many	TRBD1	TRBV7-3	TRBJ2-2	CASSLTGGPGELFF	TGTGCCAGCAGCTTAACAGGGGGCCCCGGGGAGCTGTTTTTT
-	-	TRBV7-3	TRBJ1-1	CASSGNRDSTEAFF	TGTGCCAGCAGCGGAAACAGGGATAGCACTGAAGCTTTCTTT
many	-	TRBV27	TRBJ2-7	CASSLFKSPYEQYF	TGTGCCAGCAGTTTATTTAAATCTCCCTACGAGCAGTACTTC
-	-	TRBV7-9	TRBJ1-1	CASSLETRNTEAFF	TGTGCCAGCAGCTTAGAGACCCGTAACACTGAAGCTTTCTTT
few	-	TRBV6-5	TRBJ1-6	CASSSLWGDSNSPLHF	TGTGCCAGCAGTTCACTATGGGGGGATAGTAATTCACCCCTCCACTTT
-	-	TRBV11-2	TRBJ1-5	CASSEGRNQPQHF	TGTGCCAGCAGTGAGGGCCGGAATCAGCCCCAGCATTTT